This T cell receptor beta chain was recovered during a study of T cell repertoires in cytomegalovirus infection. Study at large: Indications of both CMV infection and matching HLA type were provided by public TCR beta signatures. Overall study findings and caveats: There were HLA-C-restricted CMV-specific TCR beta clonotypes dominating the ex vivo response. Identification of carriers of CMV plus the relevant HLA was performed using cumulative public TCR beta family frequency.

Turning to this clonotype: Its matching antigen is unknown. At one of its ends the junction is not consistent with the germline gene, which may arise from a read error.

TCRdb reanalysed the reads using MiXCR and keeps one entry per CDR3 protein. The sample carries roughly 180,000 distinct CDR3 sequences, over 25% recorded once. Per the germline V gene, CDR1 is SGHTA and CDR2 is FQGNSA. The CDR3 totals 14 residues. Sequencing used PBMCs. This clonotype was obtained from a human donor in good health (CMV status not recorded). Some clones in this sample may be carry-over from other donors' samples. The rearrangement joins TRBV7-2 to TRBJ2-5; no clear D gene. CDR3 nucleotide sequence: TGTGCCACCAGCTTGACCAGCCTCCAAGAGACCCAGTACTTC. This translates into CATSLTSLQETQYF. Using reference TRBV7-2 and TRBJ2-5 for the parts outside the CDR3, the full variable domain is GAGVSQSPSNKVTEKGKDVELRCDPISGHTALYWYRQSLGQGLEFLIYFQGNSAPDKSGLPSDRFSAERTGGSVSTLTIQRTQQEDSAVYLCATSLTSLQETQYFGPGTRLLVL.